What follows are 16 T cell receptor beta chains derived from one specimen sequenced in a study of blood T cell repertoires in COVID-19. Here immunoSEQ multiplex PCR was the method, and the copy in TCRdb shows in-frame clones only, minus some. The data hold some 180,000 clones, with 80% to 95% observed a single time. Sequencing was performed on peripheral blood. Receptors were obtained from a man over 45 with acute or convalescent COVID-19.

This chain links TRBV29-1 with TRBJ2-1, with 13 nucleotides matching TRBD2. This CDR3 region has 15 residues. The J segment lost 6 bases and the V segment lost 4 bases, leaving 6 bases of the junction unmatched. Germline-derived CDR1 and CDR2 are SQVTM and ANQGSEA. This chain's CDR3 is CSVGGTSGMINEQFF. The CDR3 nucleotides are TGCAGCGTTGGCGGGACTAGCGGGATGATCAATGAGCAGTTCTTC.

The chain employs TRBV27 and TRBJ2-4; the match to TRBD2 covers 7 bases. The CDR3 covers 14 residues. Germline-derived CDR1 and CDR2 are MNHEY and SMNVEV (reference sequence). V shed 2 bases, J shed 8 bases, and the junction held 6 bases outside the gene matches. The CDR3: CASSLGAGRDIQYF. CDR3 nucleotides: TGTGCCAGCAGTTTAGGGGCAGGGAGGGACATTCAGTACTTC.

The CDR3 DNA reads as TGTGCCAGCAGTCGGGGCGGGACAGTGATACAAGAGACCCAGTACTTC. Its translation is CASSRGGTVIQETQYF. The chain carries TRBV27 and TRBJ2-5; tentatively, D is TRBD1 (7 bases). The CDR3 has 16 residues. CDR1 and CDR2 from the germline V gene are MNHEY and SMNVEV (reference sequence). Trimming cost V 5 bases and J 2 bases, with 18 bases left between them.

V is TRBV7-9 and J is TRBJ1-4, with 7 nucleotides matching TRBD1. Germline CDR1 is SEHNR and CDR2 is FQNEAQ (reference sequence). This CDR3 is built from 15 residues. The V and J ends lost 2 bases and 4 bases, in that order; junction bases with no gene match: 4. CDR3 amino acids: CASSLMGQHNEKLFF. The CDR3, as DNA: TGTGCCAGCAGCTTAATGGGACAGCATAATGAAAAACTGTTTTTT. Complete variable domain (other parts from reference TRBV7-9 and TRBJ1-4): DTGVSQNPRHKITKRGQNVTFRCDPISEHNRLYWYRQTLGQGPEFLTYFQNEAQLEKSRLLSDRFSAERPKGSFSTLEIQRTEQGDSAMYLCASSLMGQHNEKLFFGSGTQLSVL.

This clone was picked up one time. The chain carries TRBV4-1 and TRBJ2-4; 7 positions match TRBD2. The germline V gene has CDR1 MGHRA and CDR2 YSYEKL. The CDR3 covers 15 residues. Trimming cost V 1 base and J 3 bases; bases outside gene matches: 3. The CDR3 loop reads CASSQVGGFKNIQYF. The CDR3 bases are TGCGCCAGCAGCCAAGTGGGAGGGTTCAAAAACATTCAGTACTTC.

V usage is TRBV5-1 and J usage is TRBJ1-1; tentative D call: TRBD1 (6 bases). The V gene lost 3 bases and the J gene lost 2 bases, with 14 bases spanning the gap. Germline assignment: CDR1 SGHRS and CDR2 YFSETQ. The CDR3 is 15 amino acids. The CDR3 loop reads CASSSGQIDNTEAFF. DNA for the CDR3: TGCGCCAGCAGCTCCGGACAGATCGATAACACTGAAGCTTTCTTT. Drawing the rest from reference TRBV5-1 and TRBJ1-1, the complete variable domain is KAGVTQTPRYLIKTRGQQVTLSCSPISGHRSVSWYQQTPGQGLQFLFEYFSETQRNKGNFPGRFSGRQFSNSRSEMNVSTLELGDSALYLCASSSGQIDNTEAFFGQGTRLTVV.

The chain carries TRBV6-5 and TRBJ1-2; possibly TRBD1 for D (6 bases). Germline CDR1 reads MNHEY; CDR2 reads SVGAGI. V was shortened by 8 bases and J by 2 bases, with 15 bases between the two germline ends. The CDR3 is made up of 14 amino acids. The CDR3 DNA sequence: TGTGCCAGCGGTATGGGGGGGGCGAACTATGGCTACACCTTC. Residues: CASGMGGANYGYTF.

The CDR3 coding sequence is TGTGCCAGCAGCCGACTACGCTTCTCGAAGACCCAGTACTTC. This encodes CASSRLRFSKTQYF. The J gene is TRBJ2-5, the V gene TRBV28; possible D gene TRBD2, 5 bases. The CDR3 is made up of 14 amino acids. The germline V and J ends were trimmed by 6 bases and 6 bases, with 17 bases remaining between them. Germline V gene sequence: CDR1 MDHEN, CDR2 SYDVKM. Full variable domain (rest looked up from reference TRBV28 and TRBJ2-5): DVKVTQSSRYLVKRTGEKVFLECVQDMDHENMFWYRQDPGLGLRLIYFSYDVKMKEKGDIPEGYSVSREKKERFSLILESASTNQTSMYLCASSRLRFSKTQYFGPGTRLLVL.

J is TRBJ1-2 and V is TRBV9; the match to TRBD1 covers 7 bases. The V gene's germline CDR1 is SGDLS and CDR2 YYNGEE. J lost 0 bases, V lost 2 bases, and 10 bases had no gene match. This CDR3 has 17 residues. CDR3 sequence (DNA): TGTGCCAGCAGCGTGGGAGTCATACAGGGGCCTAACTATGGCTACACCTTC. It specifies CASSVGVIQGPNYGYTF.

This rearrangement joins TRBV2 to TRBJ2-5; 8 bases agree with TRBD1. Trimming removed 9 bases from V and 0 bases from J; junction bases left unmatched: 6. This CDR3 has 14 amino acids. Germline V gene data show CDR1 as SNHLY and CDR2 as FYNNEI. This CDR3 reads CASPGTGNQETQYF. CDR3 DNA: TGTGCCAGTCCCGGGACAGGAAACCAAGAGACCCAGTACTTC. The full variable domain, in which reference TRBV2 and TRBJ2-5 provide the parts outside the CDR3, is EPEVTQTPSHQVTQMGQEVILRCVPISNHLYFYWYRQILGQKVEFLVSFYNNEISEKSEIFDDQFSVERPDGSNFTLKIRSTKLEDSAMYFCASPGTGNQETQYFGPGTRLLVL.

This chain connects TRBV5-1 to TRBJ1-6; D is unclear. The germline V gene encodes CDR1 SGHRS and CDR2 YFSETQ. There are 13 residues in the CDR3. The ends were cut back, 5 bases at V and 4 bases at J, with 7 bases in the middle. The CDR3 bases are TGCGCCAGCAGTGACACGTATAATTCACCCCTCCACTTT. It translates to CASSDTYNSPLHF.

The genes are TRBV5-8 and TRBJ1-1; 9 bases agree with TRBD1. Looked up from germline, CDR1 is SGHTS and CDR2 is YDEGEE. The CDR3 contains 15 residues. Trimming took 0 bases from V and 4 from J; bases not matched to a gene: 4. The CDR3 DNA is TGTGCCAGCAGCTTGGGGACAGGGGATAGCACTGAAGCTTTCTTT. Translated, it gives CASSLGTGDSTEAFF.

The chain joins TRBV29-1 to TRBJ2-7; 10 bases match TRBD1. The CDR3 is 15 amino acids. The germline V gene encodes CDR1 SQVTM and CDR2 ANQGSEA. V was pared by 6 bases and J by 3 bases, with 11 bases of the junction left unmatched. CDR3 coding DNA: TGCAGCGTCGCCCGCCCGGGACAGGGGCTCTACGAGCAGTACTTC. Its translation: CSVARPGQGLYEQYF.

The chain's CDR3 is CASSTPGRQGGNEQFF. In DNA form, the CDR3 reads TGTGCCAGTAGTACACCGGGAAGGCAGGGGGGTAATGAGCAGTTCTTC. This sequence joins TRBV19 and TRBJ2-1; TRBD1 might be the D (7 bases). CDR1 LNHDA and CDR2 SQIVND come from the germline V gene (reference sequence). The CDR3 length is 16 residues. Trimming removed 4 bases from V and 7 bases from J, with 20 bases in between.

CDR3 in DNA: TGTGCCAGCTCTCACGTCTACAGGGCTTGGTGGTTGTGGGAGCAGTACTTC. Its protein is CASSHVYRAWWLWEQYF. The chain couples TRBV25-1 to TRBJ2-7; D perhaps matches TRBD1 (6 bases). The length of the CDR3 is 17 residues. V was trimmed by 8 bases and J by 7 bases, leaving 30 bases between them. In germline, CDR1 is MGHDK, CDR2 SYGVNS.

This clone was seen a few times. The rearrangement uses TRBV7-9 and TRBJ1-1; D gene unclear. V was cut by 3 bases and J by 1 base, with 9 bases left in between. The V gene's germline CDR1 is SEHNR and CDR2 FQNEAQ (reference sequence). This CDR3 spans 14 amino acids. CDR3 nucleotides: TGTGCCAGCAGCTTTCGGTGGTCGAACACTGAAGCTTTCTTT. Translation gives CASSFRWSNTEAFF.